Here is one TCR beta chain with its context. What it recognizes is unknown. These data come from a study of blood T cells in healthy people across ages. Study summary: Every two T cells gave about one barcoded beta molecule via template switching.

The V end lost 2 bases, the J end lost 5 bases, and 15 bases lay between the germline ends. The CDR3 contains 15 residues. Germline-derived CDR1 and CDR2 are DFQATT and SNEGSKA (reference sequence). Combining a sample-barcoded 5' primer with a J-beta primer mix, a second PCR ran for 7 to 11 cycles. Each CDR3 protein gets one entry after TCRdb re-called the 5' RACE reads with MiXCR. The sample includes approximately 600,000 distinct CDR3 sequences, around three fifths seen only once; the top ten take 35% to 40%. Study observations and caveats: Across the age range, TCR beta diversity per million T cells fell in a roughly linear way.

Sequenced: blood. This clonotype originated in a man aged 60-69 years in good health. The rearrangement uses TRBV20-1 and TRBJ1-4; D gene unclear. CDR3: CSARRPGPKNEKLFF. CDR3 nucleotide sequence: TGCAGTGCTAGACGCCCTGGGCCCAAAAATGAAAAACTGTTTTTT.